These 15 T cell receptor beta chains were all obtained from the same sample, sequenced in a study of beta chain features in type 1 diabetes. Expressed TCRB transcripts were sequenced, since all the RNA that had been isolated was reverse transcribed. Clones were sequenced by immunoSEQ multiplex PCR, and TCRdb holds only the in-frame ones, with some missing. The sample lists 350,000 to 450,000 clones, 11% to 15% seen once, with 0.035% to 0.045% in the top ten. The sequenced material came from naive CD4+ T cells from blood. These receptors came from a man aged 25 to 40 in good health.

This clone was counted only a few times. CDR3 sequence (DNA): TGTGCCACCAGCACCATTTTGACCGGGGAGCTGTTTTTT. It translates to CATSTILTGELFF. V is TRBV15 and J is TRBJ2-2; D call uncertain. CDR1 and CDR2 (germline): LNHNV, YYDKDF (reference sequence). The CDR3 has 13 residues. V lost 4 bases to trimming and J lost 5 bases, with 8 bases between them.

The table lists this clone with a few counts. CDR3 protein: CASSFGTGNTGELFF. DNA of the CDR3: TGTGCCAGCAGCTTCGGGACAGGGAACACCGGGGAGCTGTTTTTT. The V gene is TRBV5-4, the J gene TRBJ2-2; 8 nucleotides match TRBD1. The CDR3 extends over 15 amino acids. Germline V CDR1 and CDR2: SGHNT, YYREEE (reference sequence). V lost 2 bases to trimming and J lost 1 base; unmatched junction nucleotides: 1.

V and J are TRBV11-1 and TRBJ2-1; perhaps TRBD2 as D (5 bases). The CDR3 has 17 residues. Trimming pared 5 bases from V and 6 bases from J, leaving 23 bases between. The germline gives CDR1 SGHAT, CDR2 FQDESV (reference sequence). This chain's CDR3 is CASSPTELVLRANEQFF. The CDR3, as DNA: TGTGCCAGCAGCCCAACCGAACTAGTCCTCCGGGCCAATGAGCAGTTCTTC.

The chain joins TRBV9 to TRBJ2-6; D gene uncertain. Trimming cost V 4 bases and J 0 bases, with 8 bases left between them. The CDR3 runs 15 residues. The germline V gene encodes CDR1 SGDLS and CDR2 YYNGEE. The CDR3 is CASSLSPSGANVLTF. CDR3 coding DNA: TGTGCCAGCAGCCTCAGTCCCTCTGGGGCCAACGTCCTGACTTTC.

This clone was seen a few times. The V and J genes are TRBV7-2 and TRBJ2-5; 7 bases fit TRBD2. This CDR3 spans 12 amino acids. V lost 10 bases, J lost 5 bases, and 7 bases stayed unmatched. Per germline, CDR1 SGHTA and CDR2 FQGNSA. CDR3: CATGLVLETQYF. CDR3 coding DNA: TGTGCCACCGGACTAGTTCTGGAGACCCAGTACTTC. Complete variable domain (other parts from reference TRBV7-2 and TRBJ2-5): GAGVSQSPSNKVTEKGKDVELRCDPISGHTALYWYRQSLGQGLEFLIYFQGNSAPDKSGLPSDRFSAERTGGSVSTLTIQRTQQEDSAVYLCATGLVLETQYFGPGTRLLVL.

As to this clone: The junction shows a germline mismatch at one end, possibly a read error. The CDR3 is CASSLGASGEQFF. The CDR3 bases are TGTGCTAGCAGCTTAGGCGCTAGCGGTGAGCAGTTCTTC. The chain employs TRBV7-7 and TRBJ2-1; 7 bases align to TRBD2. The V gene's germline CDR1 is SSHAT and CDR2 FNYEAQ (reference sequence). The CDR3 totals 13 residues.

The J gene is TRBJ2-7, the V gene TRBV29-1; no clear D gene. Trimming shortened V by 4 bases and J by 7 bases, and 14 bases separated the two germline ends. The CDR3 consists of 12 residues. CDR1 SQVTM and CDR2 ANQGSEA come from the germline V gene. CDR3 coding DNA: TGCAGCGTTGGGGCTATTGGAGTGGAGCAGTACTTC. Its translation is CSVGAIGVEQYF.

In the case of this clone: The identical CDR3 is also encoded by other nucleotide sequences in the sample. The CDR3 DNA reads as TGTGCCTGGAGTGGGGGGCTACAAGAGACCCAGTACTTC. Translating gives CAWSGGLQETQYF. The chain has TRBV30 and TRBJ2-5, with a weak D call TRBD1 (6 bases). The V gene lost 1 base and the J gene lost 2 bases, with 8 bases spanning the gap. CDR3 length equals 13 residues. From germline, CDR1 is GTSNPN and CDR2 SVGIG (reference sequence). Together with reference TRBV30 and TRBJ2-5, the CDR3 gives the full variable domain: SQTIHQWPATLVQPVGSPLSLECTVEGTSNPNLYWYRQAAGRGLQLLFYSVGIGQISSEVPQNLSASRPQDRQFILSSKKLLLSDSGFYLCAWSGGLQETQYFGPGTRLLVL.

This clone appeared a few times. V gene TRBV11-2 combines with J gene TRBJ2-5, with D maybe TRBD1 (6 bases). V lost 4 bases, J lost 9 bases, and 18 bases lay in between. The CDR3 is 14 residues long. Germline CDR1 and CDR2: SGHAT and FQNNGV. For the CDR3, the DNA is TGTGCCAGCAGCTCCAGTACAGGGACGTTGTCCCAGTACTTC. This sequence encodes CASSSSTGTLSQYF.

V usage is TRBV5-1 and J usage is TRBJ1-2, with a possible D match to TRBD1 (6 bases). Germline CDR1 SGHRS, CDR2 YFSETQ. Trimming removed 0 bases at V and 8 bases at J, with 11 bases between. The CDR3 contains 13 residues. The CDR3 region has the DNA TGCGCCAGCAGCTTGGATACAGGGTTAGGCTACACCTTC. This codes for CASSLDTGLGYTF.

The rearrangement joins TRBV7-8 to TRBJ2-3; 10 bases map to TRBD1. CDR1 SGHVS and CDR2 FQNEAQ come from the germline V gene. V lost 3 bases, J lost 5 bases, and 8 bases stayed unmatched. The CDR3 extends over 16 amino acids. The CDR3 here is CASSFTSTGGRDTQYF. CDR3 nucleotides: TGTGCCAGCAGCTTCACCTCGACAGGGGGCAGAGATACGCAGTATTTT.

This clone occurred a few times. The CDR3 DNA follows: TGTGCCAGCAGCCCATCCCGGGACAGCGGGCATGGCTACACCTTC. Protein product: CASSPSRDSGHGYTF. This rearrangement joins TRBV7-2 to TRBJ1-2; the match to TRBD1 covers 7 bases. Germline V gives CDR1 SGHTA, CDR2 FQGNSA. Trimming cost V 5 bases and J 6 bases; bases outside gene matches: 12. The CDR3 has 15 amino acids.

The CDR3 sequence is CASSLASIPEAFF. The CDR3 DNA reads TGTGCCAGCAGCTTAGCGTCCATCCCTGAAGCTTTCTTT. This rearrangement joins TRBV7-2 to TRBJ1-1; unclear D gene. Trimming shortened V by 0 bases and J by 6 bases, and 8 bases separated the two germline ends. This CDR3 is 13 amino acids long. Germline CDR1 is SGHTA and CDR2 is FQGNSA.

This chain connects TRBV7-7 to TRBJ2-3; D call uncertain. V shed 5 bases and J shed 6 bases, with 18 bases lying between them. The CDR3 has 15 residues. Germline loops: CDR1 SSHAT, CDR2 FNYEAQ (reference sequence). Here the CDR3 DNA reads TGTGCCAGCAGCAAAACGGGTGTTAAAGTGGATACGCAGTATTTT. This encodes CASSKTGVKVDTQYF.

This chain connects TRBV30 to TRBJ1-2, with unresolved D. Germline V gene sequence: CDR1 GTSNPN, CDR2 SVGIG (reference sequence). Trimming removed 3 bases at V and 2 bases at J, with 10 bases between. The CDR3 is 13 amino acids. CDR3 residues: CAWRGRRNYGYTF. In nucleotides, the CDR3 is TGTGCCTGGAGAGGTCGACGGAACTATGGCTACACCTTC.